The entry that follows covers one T cell receptor beta chain sequence. This clonotype turned up a few times. Its target antigen remains unknown. No clone much larger than this one lies a single base away; base qualities are absent. The method was PCR. Reads for this sample came from an Illumina HiSeq 2500. To normalize quantification of the TCRbeta repertoire, the TCR libraries were built with molecular barcoding that relied on unique molecular identifiers. TCRdb ran its own pipeline on the public reads, namely fastp trimming at Q25 and MiXCR clone calling, and kept in-frame beta chains. Records with the same CDR3 protein are collapsed into one entry carrying the most frequent genes and DNA. The sample includes 350,000 to 500,000 distinct CDR3 sequences, with about 45% observed a single time. The ten largest clones capture around 29% of the sample. The treatment or condition label, as the study defines it: allogeneic hematopoietic cell transplantation with graft depleted of TCRalphabeta T cells and CD19 B cells. The children who served as transplant recipients had been given grafts of TCRalphabeta/CD19-depleted allogeneic hematopoietic cells.

This specimen belongs to a study of T-cell reconstitution after alpha-beta-depleted transplantation in children (dated by TCRdb to about 2016). General notes on the study: The study quantitatively tracked T-cell immune reconstitution after TCRalphabeta/CD19-depleted allogeneic hematopoietic cell transplantation in children using TCR repertoire profiling. Overall results and qualifications from the work: In some patients, the high TCRbeta diversity seen at day 60 was put down to recipient T cells and intrathymic progenitors that had survived conditioning. The apparently early alphabetaT-cell count recovery about two months after transplant was reportedly dependent on only several hundred rapidly expanded clones derived from non-depleted graft cells. Hyperexpanded clone frequencies declined over subsequent months; after one year, T-cell counts and TCRbeta diversity were mostly attributed to newly produced T cells.

The sequencing used PBMCs, collected before TCRalphabeta/CD19-depleted stem cell transplant. This TCR derives from a girl aged 2 to 10 with aplastic anemia, due to receive a stem cell transplant.

The nucleotide sequence reads as follows: TGTGCCAGCAGCGGGCCCTCAACTAGCGGGAGAGCCAATGAGCAGTTCTTC. Its translation is CASSGPSTSGRANEQFF. The chain employs TRBV9 and TRBJ2-1; 11 central bases correspond to TRBD2. Germline trimming: 3 bases from V, 6 bases from J; junction bases outside gene matches: 11. The CDR3, from cysteine to phenylalanine, totals 17 residues. The sequence is cut down to CDR3 DNA, 51 bases in frame from base 1. The germline V gene encodes CDR1 SGDLS and CDR2 YYNGEE.